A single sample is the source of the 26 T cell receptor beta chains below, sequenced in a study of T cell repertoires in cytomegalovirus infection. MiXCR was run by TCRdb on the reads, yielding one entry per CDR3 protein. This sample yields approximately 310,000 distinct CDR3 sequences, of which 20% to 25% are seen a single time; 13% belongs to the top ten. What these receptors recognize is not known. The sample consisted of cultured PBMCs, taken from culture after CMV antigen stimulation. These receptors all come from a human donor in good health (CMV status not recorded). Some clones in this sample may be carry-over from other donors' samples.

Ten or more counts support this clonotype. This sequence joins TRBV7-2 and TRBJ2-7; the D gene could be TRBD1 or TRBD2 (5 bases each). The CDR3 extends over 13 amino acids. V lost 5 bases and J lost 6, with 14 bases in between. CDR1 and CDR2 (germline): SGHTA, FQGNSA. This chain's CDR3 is CASSPVAGTEQYV. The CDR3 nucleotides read TGTGCCAGCAGCCCCGTGGCAGGGACCGAGCAGTACGTC.

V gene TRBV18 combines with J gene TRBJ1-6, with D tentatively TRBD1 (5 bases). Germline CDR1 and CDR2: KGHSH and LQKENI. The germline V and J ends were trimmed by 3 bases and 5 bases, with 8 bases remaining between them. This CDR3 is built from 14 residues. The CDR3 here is CASSPTANNSPLHF. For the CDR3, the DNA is TGTGCCAGCTCACCGACAGCTAATAATTCACCCCTCCACTTT.

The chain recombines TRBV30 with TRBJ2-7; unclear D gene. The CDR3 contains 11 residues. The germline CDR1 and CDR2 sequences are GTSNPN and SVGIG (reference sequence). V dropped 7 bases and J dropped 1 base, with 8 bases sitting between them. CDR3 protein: CASGKSYEQYF. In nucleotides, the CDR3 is TGTGCCTCAGGAAAATCCTACGAGCAGTACTTC.

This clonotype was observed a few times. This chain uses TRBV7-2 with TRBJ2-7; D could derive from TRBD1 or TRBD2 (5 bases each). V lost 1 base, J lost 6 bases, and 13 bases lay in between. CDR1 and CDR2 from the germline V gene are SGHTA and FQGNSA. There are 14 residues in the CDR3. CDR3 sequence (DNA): TGTGCCAGCAGCTTAGGGGGGACCCTCAGCGAGCAGTACTTC. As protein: CASSLGGTLSEQYF.

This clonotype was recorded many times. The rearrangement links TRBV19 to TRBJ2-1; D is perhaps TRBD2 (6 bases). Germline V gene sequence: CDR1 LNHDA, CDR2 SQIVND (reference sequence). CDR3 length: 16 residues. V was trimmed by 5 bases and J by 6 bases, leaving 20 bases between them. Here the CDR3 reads CASSPRGAGRANEQFF. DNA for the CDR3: TGTGCCAGTAGTCCCCGAGGTGCGGGACGGGCCAATGAGCAGTTCTTC.

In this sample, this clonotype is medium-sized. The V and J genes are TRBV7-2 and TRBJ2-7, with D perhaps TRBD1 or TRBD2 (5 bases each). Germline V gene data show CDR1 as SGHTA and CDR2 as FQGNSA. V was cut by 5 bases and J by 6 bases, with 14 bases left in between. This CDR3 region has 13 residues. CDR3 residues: CASSPMRGAEQYF. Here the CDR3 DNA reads TGTGCCAGCAGCCCGATGAGGGGTGCCGAGCAGTACTTC.

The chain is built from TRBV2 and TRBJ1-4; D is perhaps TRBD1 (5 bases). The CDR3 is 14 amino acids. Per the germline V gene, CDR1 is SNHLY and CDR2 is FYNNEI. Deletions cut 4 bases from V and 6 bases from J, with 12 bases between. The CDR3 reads CASSGEGFDEKLFF. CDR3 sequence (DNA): TGTGCCAGCAGTGGGGAGGGGTTCGATGAAAAACTGTTTTTT.

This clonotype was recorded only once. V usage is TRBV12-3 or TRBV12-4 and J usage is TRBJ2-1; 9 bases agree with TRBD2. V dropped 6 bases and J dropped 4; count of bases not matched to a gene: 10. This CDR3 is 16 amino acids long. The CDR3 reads CASSPAGLAQYNEQFF. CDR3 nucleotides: TGTGCCAGCAGCCCAGCGGGACTAGCTCAGTACAATGAGCAGTTCTTC.

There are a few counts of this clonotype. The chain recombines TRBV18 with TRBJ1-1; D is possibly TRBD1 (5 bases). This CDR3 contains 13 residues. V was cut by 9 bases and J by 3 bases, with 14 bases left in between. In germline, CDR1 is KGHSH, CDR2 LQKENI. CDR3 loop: CASKRGEDTEAFF. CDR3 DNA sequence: TGTGCCAGTAAAAGGGGAGAGGACACTGAAGCTTTCTTT.

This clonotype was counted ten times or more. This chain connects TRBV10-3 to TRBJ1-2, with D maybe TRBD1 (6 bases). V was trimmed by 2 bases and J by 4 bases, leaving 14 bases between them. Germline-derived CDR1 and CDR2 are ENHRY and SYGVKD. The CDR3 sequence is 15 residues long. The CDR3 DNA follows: TGTGCCATCAGTGAGAAAGGACAGAGTTTCTATGGCTACACCTTC. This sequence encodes CAISEKGQSFYGYTF.

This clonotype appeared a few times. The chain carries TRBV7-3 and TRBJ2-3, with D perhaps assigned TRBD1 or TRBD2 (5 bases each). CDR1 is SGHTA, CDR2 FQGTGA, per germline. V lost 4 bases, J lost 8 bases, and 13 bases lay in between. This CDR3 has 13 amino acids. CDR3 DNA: TGTGCCAGCAGCTCTACAGGAGAGGGTACGCAGTATTTT. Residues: CASSSTGEGTQYF. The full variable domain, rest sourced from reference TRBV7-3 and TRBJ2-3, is GAGVSQTPSNKVTEKGKYVELRCDPISGHTALYWYRQSLGQGPEFLIYFQGTGAADDSGLPNDRFFAVRPEGSVSTLKIQRTERGDSAVYLCASSSTGEGTQYFGPGTRLTVL.

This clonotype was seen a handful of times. The CDR3 reads CASSPLPNEKLFF. The CDR3, as DNA: TGTGCCAGCAGCCCTCTCCCCAATGAAAAACTGTTTTTT. The rearrangement links TRBV7-2 to TRBJ1-4, with no clear D. The CDR3 contains 13 residues. Germline V CDR1 and CDR2: SGHTA, FQGNSA. V lost 5 bases and J lost 5, with 9 bases in between.

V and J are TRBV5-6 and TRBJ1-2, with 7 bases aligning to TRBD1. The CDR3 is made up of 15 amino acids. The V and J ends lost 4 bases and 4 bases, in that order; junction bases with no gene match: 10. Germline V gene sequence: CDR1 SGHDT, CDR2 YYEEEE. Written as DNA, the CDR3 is TGTGCCAGCAGCCCGGTGGGGGACAGCGGCTATGGCTACACCTTC. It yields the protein CASSPVGDSGYGYTF.

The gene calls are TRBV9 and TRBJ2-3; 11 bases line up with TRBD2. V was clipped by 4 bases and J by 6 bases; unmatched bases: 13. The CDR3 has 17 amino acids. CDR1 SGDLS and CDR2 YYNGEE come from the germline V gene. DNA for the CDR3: TGTGCCAGCAGCATACGACAAGGGACTAGCGGCCTCGATACGCAGTATTTT. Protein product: CASSIRQGTSGLDTQYF. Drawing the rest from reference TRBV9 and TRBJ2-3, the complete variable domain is DSGVTQTPKHLITATGQRVTLRCSPRSGDLSVYWYQQSLDQGLQFLIQYYNGEERAKGNILERFSAQQFPDLHSELNLSSLELGDSALYFCASSIRQGTSGLDTQYFGPGTRLTVL.

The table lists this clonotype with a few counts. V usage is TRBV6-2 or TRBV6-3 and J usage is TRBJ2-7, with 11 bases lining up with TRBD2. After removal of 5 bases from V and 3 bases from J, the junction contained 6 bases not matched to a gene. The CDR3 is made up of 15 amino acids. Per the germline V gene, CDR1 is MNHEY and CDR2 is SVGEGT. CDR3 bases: TGTGCCAGCAGTCTGGGACTAGCGGCAGTCTACGAGCAGTACGTC. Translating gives CASSLGLAAVYEQYV.

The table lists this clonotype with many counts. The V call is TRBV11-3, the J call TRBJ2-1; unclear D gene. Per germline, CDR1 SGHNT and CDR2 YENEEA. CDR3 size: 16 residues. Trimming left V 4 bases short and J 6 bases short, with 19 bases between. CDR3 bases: TGTGCCAGCAGCTCACGCTGGCCACCGACCCCCAATGAGCAGTTCTTC. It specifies CASSSRWPPTPNEQFF.

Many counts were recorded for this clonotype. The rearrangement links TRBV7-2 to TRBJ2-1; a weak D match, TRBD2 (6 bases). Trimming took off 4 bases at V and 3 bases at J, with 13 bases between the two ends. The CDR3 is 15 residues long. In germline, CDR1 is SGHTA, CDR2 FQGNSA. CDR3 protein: CASSSDVADYNEQFF. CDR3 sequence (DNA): TGTGCCAGCAGCTCTGACGTAGCGGACTACAATGAGCAGTTCTTC.

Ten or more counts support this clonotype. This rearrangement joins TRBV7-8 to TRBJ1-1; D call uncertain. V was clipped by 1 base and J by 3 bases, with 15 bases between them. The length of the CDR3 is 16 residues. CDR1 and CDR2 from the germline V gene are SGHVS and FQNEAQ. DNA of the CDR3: TGTGCCAGCAGCTTAGGACTGGGAAATATAGACACTGAAGCTTTCTTT. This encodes CASSLGLGNIDTEAFF. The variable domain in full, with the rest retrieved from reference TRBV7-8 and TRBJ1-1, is GAGVSQSPRYKVAKRGQDVALRCDPISGHVSLFWYQQALGQGPEFLTYFQNEAQLDKSGLPSDRFFAERPEGSVSTLKIQRTQQEDSAVYLCASSLGLGNIDTEAFFGQGTRLTVV.

This CDR3 is CASSFPGQGVLGEAFF. CDR3 DNA sequence: TGTGCCAGCAGTTTTCCCGGACAGGGGGTCCTTGGTGAAGCTTTCTTT. The rearrangement links TRBV6-6 to TRBJ1-1; 10 bases match TRBD1. V lost 4 bases and J lost 7; bases outside the gene matches: 12. The CDR3 is made up of 16 amino acids. Germline V gene data show CDR1 as MNHNY and CDR2 as SVGAGI (reference sequence).

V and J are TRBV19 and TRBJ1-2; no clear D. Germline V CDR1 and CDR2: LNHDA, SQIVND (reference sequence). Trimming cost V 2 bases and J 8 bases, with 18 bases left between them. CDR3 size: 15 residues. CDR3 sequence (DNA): TGTGCCAGTAGTATATCCCCTTCCAAGGAGTCGGGCTACACCTTC. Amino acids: CASSISPSKESGYTF.

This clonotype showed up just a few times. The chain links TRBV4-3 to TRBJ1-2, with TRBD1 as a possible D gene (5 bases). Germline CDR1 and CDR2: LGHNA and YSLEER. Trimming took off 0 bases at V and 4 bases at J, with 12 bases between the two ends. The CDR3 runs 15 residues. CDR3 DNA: TGCGCCAGCAGCCAAGAGAACAGGTTCAGCTATGGCTACACCTTC. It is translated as CASSQENRFSYGYTF.

Written as DNA, the CDR3 is TGTGCCAGTGGGGACAGGGGGGACAATCAGCCCCAGCATTTT. This codes for CASGDRGDNQPQHF. The chain links TRBV19 to TRBJ1-5; 11 bases match TRBD1. CDR3 length: 14 residues. Germline V CDR1 and CDR2: LNHDA, SQIVND (reference sequence). V lost 8 bases and J lost 3; bases outside the gene matches: 3.

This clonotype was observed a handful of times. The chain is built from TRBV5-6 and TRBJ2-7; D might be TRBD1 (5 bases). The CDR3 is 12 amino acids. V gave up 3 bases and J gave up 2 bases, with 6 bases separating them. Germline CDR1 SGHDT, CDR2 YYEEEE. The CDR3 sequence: CASSSDTYEQYV. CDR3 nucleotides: TGTGCCAGCAGCTCGGACACCTACGAGCAGTACGTC.

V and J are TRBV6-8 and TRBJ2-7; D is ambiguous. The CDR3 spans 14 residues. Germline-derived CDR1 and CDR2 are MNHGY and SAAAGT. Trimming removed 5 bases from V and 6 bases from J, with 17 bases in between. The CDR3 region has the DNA TGTGCCAGCAGTACCGGGCAGCCATCCAGCGAGCAGTACTTC. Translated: CASSTGQPSSEQYF.

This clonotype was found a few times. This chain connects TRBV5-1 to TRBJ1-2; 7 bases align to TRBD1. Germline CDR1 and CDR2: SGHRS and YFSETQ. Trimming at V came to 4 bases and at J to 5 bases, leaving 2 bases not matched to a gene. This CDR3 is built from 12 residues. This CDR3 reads CASSKGQYGYTF. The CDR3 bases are TGCGCCAGCAGCAAGGGACAGTATGGCTACACCTTC.

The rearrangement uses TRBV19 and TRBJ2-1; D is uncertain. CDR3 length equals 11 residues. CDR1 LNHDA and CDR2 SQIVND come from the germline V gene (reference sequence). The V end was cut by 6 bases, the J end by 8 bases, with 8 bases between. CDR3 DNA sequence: TGTGCCAGTAGCGCTCGTCATGAGCAGTTCTTC. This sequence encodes CASSARHEQFF.